The 9 T cell receptor beta chains below were found in one sample sequenced in a study of blood T cell repertoires in COVID-19. Clones were read by immunoSEQ multiplex PCR, and TCRdb kept only the in-frame ones, dropping some. Of about 53,000 clones in the sample, 78% are singletons; the top ten hold 14% to 15%. The specimen sequenced was peripheral blood. Source of these receptors: a human donor with active or convalescent COVID-19. The donor label of this sample is uncertain.

V usage is TRBV20-1 and J usage is TRBJ1-1; D might be TRBD1 (5 bases). From germline, CDR1 is DFQATT and CDR2 SNEGSKA (reference sequence). The CDR3 has 15 residues. V lost 3 bases and J lost 0, with 14 bases in between. The CDR3 region is CSASGSGVMNTEAFF. The CDR3 nucleotides read TGCAGTGCTAGTGGTTCGGGGGTGATGAACACTGAAGCTTTCTTT.

The CDR3 sequence is CASSYSTPLTSAYEQYF. CDR3 nucleotides: TGTGCCAGCAGTTACTCGACGCCCTTGACTAGCGCCTACGAGCAGTACTTC. V gene TRBV6-2 or TRBV6-3 combines with J gene TRBJ2-7; 8 bases map to TRBD2. This CDR3 comprises 17 residues. The germline V gene encodes CDR1 MNHEY and CDR2 SVGEGT. After removal of 0 bases from V and 2 bases from J, the junction contained 9 bases not matched to a gene.

The rearrangement uses TRBV28 and TRBJ2-7, with D unresolved. The V gene lost 9 bases and the J gene lost 0 bases, with 9 bases spanning the gap. The CDR3 runs 12 residues. CDR1 and CDR2 from the germline V gene are MDHEN and SYDVKM. The CDR3: CASRHSSYEQYF. Written as DNA, the CDR3 is TGTGCCAGTCGACACAGCTCCTACGAGCAGTACTTC.

Only a few counts were recorded for this clone. The chain links TRBV27 to TRBJ1-2; no firm D call. This CDR3 is 13 amino acids long. Trimming removed 2 bases at V and 0 bases at J, with 4 bases between. Germline V gives CDR1 MNHEY, CDR2 SMNVEV (reference sequence). CDR3: CASSLQANYGYTF. The CDR3 coding sequence is TGTGCCAGCAGTTTACAGGCTAACTATGGCTACACCTTC.

The chain joins TRBV19 to TRBJ1-2, with D hard to call. This CDR3 is built from 15 residues. With 8 bases removed from V and 4 bases from J, the gap between germline ends came to 20 bases. In germline, CDR1 is LNHDA, CDR2 SQIVND (reference sequence). In DNA form, the CDR3 reads TGTGCCAGTCTCTCCCCGGAGGGATGGGGCTATGGCTACACCTTC. Protein product: CASLSPEGWGYGYTF.

V is TRBV2 and J is TRBJ2-7; 9 bases fit TRBD2. Germline V gene sequence: CDR1 SNHLY, CDR2 FYNNEI. J gave up 2 bases and V 5 bases, and 7 bases lay outside the gene matches. This CDR3 has 15 residues. In DNA form, the CDR3 reads TGTGCCAGCAGTACGGGGCTAGCGGGAACCTACGAGCAGTACTTC. Translated, it gives CASSTGLAGTYEQYF. The variable domain in full, completed from reference TRBV2 and TRBJ2-7, reads EPEVTQTPSHQVTQMGQEVILRCVPISNHLYFYWYRQILGQKVEFLVSFYNNEISEKSEIFDDQFSVERPDGSNFTLKIRSTKLEDSAMYFCASSTGLAGTYEQYFGPGTRLTVT.

The DNA for the CDR3 is TGTGCCAGCAGTGCGGTAAACTATGGCTACACCTTC. It yields the protein CASSAVNYGYTF. The chain uses TRBV12-3 or TRBV12-4 and TRBJ1-2; D is unresolved. The CDR3 runs 12 residues. Trimming shortened V by 5 bases and J by 2 bases, and 6 bases separated the two germline ends.

The genes are TRBV19 and TRBJ1-6; D perhaps matches TRBD1 (6 bases). V lost 9 bases and J 7 bases, leaving 16 bases between the germline ends. Germline loops: CDR1 LNHDA, CDR2 SQIVND (reference sequence). This CDR3 is 14 amino acids long. Here the CDR3 DNA reads TGTGCCAGCCGGACAGTTTTTGCAAATTCACCCCTCCACTTT. It codes for CASRTVFANSPLHF. The full variable domain, in which reference TRBV19 and TRBJ1-6 provide the parts outside the CDR3, is DGGITQSPKYLFRKEGQNVTLSCEQNLNHDAMYWYRQDPGQGLRLIYYSQIVNDFQKGDIAEGYSVSREKKESFPLTVTSAQKNPTAFYLCASRTVFANSPLHFGNGTRLTVT.

The chain couples TRBV19 to TRBJ1-4; D remains unclear. CDR3 size: 16 residues. Trimming removed 6 bases at V and 6 bases at J, with 20 bases between. From germline, CDR1 is LNHDA and CDR2 SQIVND (reference sequence). Here the CDR3 reads CASRRTESGVDEKLFF. In DNA form, the CDR3 reads TGTGCCAGTAGAAGGACTGAGAGCGGGGTTGATGAAAAACTGTTTTTT.